The rows below give T cell receptor beta chains drawn from one sample of a study of technical replicates of blood from a few donors. The table came from immunoSEQ multiplex PCR; TCRdb's copy has only in-frame clones and leaves some out. The data show some 62,000 clones, with around 87% seen just once and roughly 5% held by the top ten. The specimen was PBMCs. The receptors originated from a human donor in good health. Some clones in this sample may be carry-over from other donors' samples. The CDR3 runs from the conserved cysteine through the conserved F or W. Each record gives: J gene, V gene, CDR3 protein.

TRBJ2-2 TRBV11-3 CASSPPGSVAGELFF
TRBJ2-1 TRBV6-1 CASSRFNYNEQFF
TRBJ2-5 TRBV7-8 CASSLDPNRGFQETQYF
TRBJ2-1 TRBV5-4 CASSSTLAGTAFF
TRBJ2-7 TRBV7-2 CASTRAGTYEQYF
TRBJ2-6 TRBV5-5 CASSLGLYGANVLTF
TRBJ1-1 TRBV6-1 CASSRTGNTEAFF
TRBJ1-2 TRBV18 CASSSGQGAEYGYTF
TRBJ1-4 TRBV28 CASSPGTGQRNEKLFF
TRBJ2-6 TRBV6-1 CASSEWLQVSSGANVLTF
TRBJ2-7 TRBV18 CASSPNGLAWEQYF
TRBJ1-1 TRBV7-2 CASSRQGATEAFF
TRBJ2-2 TRBV11-3 CASSPGIQGAFTGELFF
TRBJ2-6 TRBV4-1 CASSQEASGGAGANVLTF
TRBJ1-6 TRBV7-8 CASRGEVSPLHF
TRBJ2-3 TRBV11-2 CASSLDGTAPYF
TRBJ1-6 TRBV11-2 CASSANPGKNSPLHF
TRBJ2-7 TRBV13 CASSPPGTGNEQYF
TRBJ2-1 TRBV30 CAWGVRAEQFF
TRBJ2-7 TRBV7-9 CASSSGTGVYEQYF
TRBJ2-3 TRBV7-9 CASRTSGSSRNTDTQYF
TRBJ1-1 TRBV7-9 CASSFRQGIGEAFF
TRBJ1-2 TRBV7-9 CASSPMDTNYGYTF
TRBJ1-2 TRBV4-3 CASSLAAFDVYGYTF
TRBJ1-1 TRBV7-2 CASTVAGTGFTEAFF
TRBJ2-5 TRBV19 CASSIQADGKTQYF
TRBJ2-5 TRBV4-3 CASSQGGGRAPETQYF
TRBJ2-2 TRBV6-6 CASHALVVTGELFF
TRBJ1-4 TRBV7-9 CASSSLTGHNEKLFF
TRBJ1-1 TRBV7-9 CASTGQGSTEAFF
TRBJ1-2 TRBV7-2 CAIPGVYGYTF
TRBJ1-1 TRBV7-2 CASSSHRNTEAFF
TRBJ1-1 TRBV7-2 CASSSDPGYTEAFF
TRBJ1-1 TRBV5-1 CASSPNAGSRNTEAFF
TRBJ1-2 TRBV7-2 CASSLGDVGAYGYTF
TRBJ1-2 TRBV19 CASSASGGGYTF
TRBJ1-1 TRBV21-1 CASSKAWAGKAFF
TRBJ2-7 TRBV7-9 CASNDRGGRHSYEQYF
TRBJ2-1 TRBV4-2 CASSQEKTGSTVTNEQFF
TRBJ2-7 TRBV7-9 CASSLAGQGTYEQYF
TRBJ2-2 TRBV5-1 CASSSTGLVAGELFF
TRBJ2-2 TRBV30 CAWRGAGELFF
TRBJ2-3 TRBV10-1 CASRPDRTWTLDTQYF
TRBJ2-7 TRBV7-8 CASSGFASGGLEQYF
TRBJ2-3 TRBV6-4 CASSDSQGTDTQYF